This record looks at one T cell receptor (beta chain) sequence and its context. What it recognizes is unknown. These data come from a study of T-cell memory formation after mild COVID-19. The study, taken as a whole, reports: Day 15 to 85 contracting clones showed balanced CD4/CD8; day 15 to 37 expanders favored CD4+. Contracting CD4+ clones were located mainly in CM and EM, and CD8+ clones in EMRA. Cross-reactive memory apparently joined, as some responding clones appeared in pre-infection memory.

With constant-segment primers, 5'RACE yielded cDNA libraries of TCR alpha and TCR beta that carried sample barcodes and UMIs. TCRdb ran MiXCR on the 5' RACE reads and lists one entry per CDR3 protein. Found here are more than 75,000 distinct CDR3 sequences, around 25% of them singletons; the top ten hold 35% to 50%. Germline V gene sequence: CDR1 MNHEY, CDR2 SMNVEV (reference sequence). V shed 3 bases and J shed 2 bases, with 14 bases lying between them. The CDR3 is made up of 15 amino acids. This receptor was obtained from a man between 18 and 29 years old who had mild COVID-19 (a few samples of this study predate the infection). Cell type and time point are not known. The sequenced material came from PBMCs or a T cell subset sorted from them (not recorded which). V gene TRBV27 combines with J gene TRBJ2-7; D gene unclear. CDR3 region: CASSFGETLPYEQYF. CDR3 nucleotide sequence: TGTGCCAGCAGTTTCGGAGAAACATTACCCTACGAGCAGTACTTC.